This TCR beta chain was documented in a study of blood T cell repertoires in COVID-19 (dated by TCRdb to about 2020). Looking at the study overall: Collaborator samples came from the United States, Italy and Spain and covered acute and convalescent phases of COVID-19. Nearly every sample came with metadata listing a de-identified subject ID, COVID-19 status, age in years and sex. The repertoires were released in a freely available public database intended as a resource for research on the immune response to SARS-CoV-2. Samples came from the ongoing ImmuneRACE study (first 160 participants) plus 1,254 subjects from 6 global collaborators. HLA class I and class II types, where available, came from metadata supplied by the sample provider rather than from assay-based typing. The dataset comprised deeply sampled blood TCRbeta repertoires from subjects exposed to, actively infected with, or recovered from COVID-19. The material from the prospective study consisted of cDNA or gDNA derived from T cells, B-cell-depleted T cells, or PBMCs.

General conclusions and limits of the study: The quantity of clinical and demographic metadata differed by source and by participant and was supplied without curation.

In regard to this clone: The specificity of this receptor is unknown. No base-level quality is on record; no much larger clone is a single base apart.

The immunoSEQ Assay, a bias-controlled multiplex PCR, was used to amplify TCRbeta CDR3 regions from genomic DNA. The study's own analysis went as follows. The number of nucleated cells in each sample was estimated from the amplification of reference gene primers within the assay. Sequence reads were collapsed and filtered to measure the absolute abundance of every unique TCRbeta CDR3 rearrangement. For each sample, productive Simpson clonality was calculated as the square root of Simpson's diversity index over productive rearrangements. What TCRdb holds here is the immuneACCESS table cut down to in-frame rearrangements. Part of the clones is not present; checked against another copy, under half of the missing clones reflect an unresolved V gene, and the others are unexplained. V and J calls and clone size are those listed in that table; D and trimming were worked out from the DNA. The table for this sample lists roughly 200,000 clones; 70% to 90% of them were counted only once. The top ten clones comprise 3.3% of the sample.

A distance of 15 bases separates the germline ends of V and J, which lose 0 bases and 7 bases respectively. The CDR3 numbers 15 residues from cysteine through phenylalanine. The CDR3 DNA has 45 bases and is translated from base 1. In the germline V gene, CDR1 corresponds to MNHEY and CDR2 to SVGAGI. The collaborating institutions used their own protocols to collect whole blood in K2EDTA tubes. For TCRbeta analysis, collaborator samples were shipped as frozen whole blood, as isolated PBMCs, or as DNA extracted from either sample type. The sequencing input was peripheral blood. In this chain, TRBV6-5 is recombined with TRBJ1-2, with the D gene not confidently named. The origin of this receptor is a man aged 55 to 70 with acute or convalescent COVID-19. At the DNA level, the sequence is TGTGCCAGCAGTTACTCGAACTCCGGGAGAAGTGGCTACACCTTC. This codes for CASSYSNSGRSGYTF.